The rows below give T cell receptor beta chains drawn from one sample of a study of blood T cell repertoires in COVID-19. The repertoire was sequenced with immunoSEQ multiplex PCR; TCRdb's copy has only in-frame clones and lacks some. Seen here are tens of thousands of clones, over 75% observed once, and the top ten hold 2.5% to 3.5%. Sequenced input: peripheral blood. The receptors were gathered from a man between 65 and 85 years old with COVID-19, enrolled during active disease. The CDR3 runs from the conserved cysteine through the conserved F or W. The D gene is left open where the match is weak. Clone size is not always given. Where it is, it says once, few, many or a class for expanded clones.

j_call v_call d_call clone_size cdr3_aa
TRBJ1-1 TRBV7-7 - - CASSLTLNTEAFF
TRBJ1-2 TRBV5-4 - - CASSGQQAGYGYTF
TRBJ1-1 TRBV19 - - CASDRARGIHTEAFF
TRBJ2-1 TRBV6-4 TRBD1 - CASSDAPEGALNEQFF
TRBJ1-2 TRBV27 - - CATYGRAYGYTF
TRBJ1-1 TRBV7-9 - - CASSLSGGPEAFF
TRBJ2-1 TRBV7-2 TRBD2 - CASSSLAGGSSYNEQFF
TRBJ1-1 TRBV6-5 TRBD1 few CASRDRVAVNTEAFF
TRBJ1-5 TRBV5-8 TRBD1 - CASGPGGRNQPQHF
TRBJ2-1 TRBV9 - - CASSTDSGDEQFF
TRBJ1-1 TRBV11-2 - - CASSLSNTEAFF
TRBJ1-2 TRBV29-1 TRBD1 - CSAQTGQTNYGYTF
TRBJ2-7 TRBV6-8 - few CATPVLEQYF
TRBJ2-1 TRBV14 - - CASSQDPNSRYNEQFF
TRBJ2-3 TRBV19 - - CASSNVGGGTDTQYF
TRBJ1-1 TRBV2 - - CASSVTRGNTEAFF
TRBJ2-7 TRBV5-4 - - CASSRAAVDEQYF
TRBJ1-2 TRBV5-1 - - CASSVQGLGNYGYTF
TRBJ1-1 TRBV7-9 - - CASSQTQKAEAFF
TRBJ2-7 TRBV7-9 TRBD1 - CASNAGTGSYEQYF
TRBJ2-7 TRBV24-1 - - CATSDSGFYEQYF
TRBJ2-2 TRBV6-6 - once CASSHYTGELFF
TRBJ2-7 TRBV30 TRBD1 - CACLGTGGYEQYF
TRBJ1-1 TRBV6-5 - few CASSPPAARETEAFF
TRBJ2-1 TRBV15 - - CATSRRQGSYNEQFF
TRBJ1-1 TRBV7-2 TRBD1 - CASGSDRATEAFF
TRBJ2-4 TRBV10-3 - - CAISGGDSNIQYF
TRBJ2-1 TRBV28 TRBD2 - CASSPIPLVAGGSYNEQFF
TRBJ1-2 TRBV6-2/TRBV6-3 - - CASSYSTGGYTF
TRBJ1-4 TRBV4-2 TRBD1 - CASSSTGGAEKLFF
TRBJ1-2 TRBV27 - few CASSLDGAKPGYTF